Below are 26 T cell receptor beta chains sequenced from a single sample in a study of OX40 agonist ivuxolimab in advanced cancers. Generated by immunoSEQ multiplex PCR, the TCRdb table keeps only in-frame clones and is missing some. Of roughly 87,000 clones in the sample, approximately 91% were seen once. Sequenced material: CD4+ or CD8+ T cells sorted from blood, taken in a trial of the OX40 agonist ivuxolimab. Receptor source: an adult with an advanced solid tumor such as melanoma, head and neck, liver or kidney cancer.

The chain couples TRBV30 to TRBJ2-7, with a weak D call TRBD1 (6 bases). Germline values: CDR1 GTSNPN, CDR2 SVGIG (reference sequence). This CDR3 comprises 13 residues. The V end was cut by 6 bases, the J end by 0 bases, with 12 bases between. The CDR3 spells CACQIRGSYEQYF. CDR3 nucleotides: TGTGCCTGCCAAATCAGGGGCTCCTACGAGCAGTACTTC.

This clone was seen only once. The chain recombines TRBV19 with TRBJ2-1; 10 bases match TRBD1. The V and J ends lost 4 bases and 8 bases, in that order; junction bases with no gene match: 8. In germline, CDR1 is LNHDA, CDR2 SQIVND (reference sequence). This CDR3 has 15 residues. The chain's CDR3 is CASSTTGTGAYEQFF. CDR3 bases: TGTGCCAGTAGTACCACCGGGACAGGGGCTTATGAGCAGTTCTTC.

This clone was found once. The chain couples TRBV6-5 to TRBJ2-1, with no clear D. V gave up 2 bases and J gave up 4 bases, with 6 bases separating them. CDR3 length: 13 residues. Germline V gene lookup returns CDR1 MNHEY and CDR2 SVGAGI. The CDR3 coding sequence is TGTGCCAGCAGTTACGATAGATACAATGAGCAGTTCTTC. This codes for CASSYDRYNEQFF.

The chain joins TRBV7-2 to TRBJ1-2; no definite D call. The germline gives CDR1 SGHTA, CDR2 FQGNSA. This CDR3 has 16 residues. The V end was cut by 0 bases, the J end by 7 bases, with 18 bases between. As DNA, the CDR3 is TGTGCCAGCAGCTTAGCGCTGCAGGTGGTAATGGGTGGCTACACCTTC. It translates to CASSLALQVVMGGYTF.

The CDR3 reads CASSPRTSGIAKNIQYF. The CDR3 nucleotides are TGTGCCAGCAGCCCGAGGACTAGCGGAATAGCCAAAAACATTCAGTACTTC. This chain connects TRBV5-4 to TRBJ2-4; 10 nucleotides match TRBD2. Unmatched junction bases numbered 7, after V lost 4 bases and J lost 0 bases. The CDR3 runs 17 residues. Germline V CDR1 and CDR2: SGHNT, YYREEE (reference sequence).

This clone occurred once. The V and J genes are TRBV19 and TRBJ1-1; D possibly corresponds to TRBD1 (5 bases). Germline V CDR1 and CDR2: LNHDA, SQIVND (reference sequence). The CDR3 runs 13 residues. The V end lost 6 bases, the J end lost 2 bases, and 10 bases lay between the germline ends. Written as DNA, the CDR3 is TGTGCCAGTAGGATGACAGAAAACACTGAAGCTTTCTTT. This encodes CASRMTENTEAFF.

The rearrangement uses TRBV5-1 and TRBJ2-2, with TRBD2 matching 7 bases. Germline V gene data show CDR1 as SGHRS and CDR2 as YFSETQ. Unmatched junction bases numbered 8, after V lost 2 bases and J lost 4 bases. The CDR3 is 16 amino acids. As DNA, the CDR3 is TGCGCCAGCAGCTTCAATCCACTAGCGACCACCGGGGAGCTGTTTTTT. Translated, it gives CASSFNPLATTGELFF. Combining the CDR3 with reference TRBV5-1 and TRBJ2-2 gives the whole variable domain KAGVTQTPRYLIKTRGQQVTLSCSPISGHRSVSWYQQTPGQGLQFLFEYFSETQRNKGNFPGRFSGRQFSNSRSEMNVSTLELGDSALYLCASSFNPLATTGELFFGEGSRLTVL.

The CDR3 coding sequence is TGTGCCAGCAGCGTAGGGCAGGGTAACAATGAGCAGTTCTTC. Translated: CASSVGQGNNEQFF. V is TRBV9 and J is TRBJ2-1, with D possibly TRBD1 on 5 matching bases. CDR3 length equals 14 residues. V lost 0 bases to trimming and J lost 5 bases, with 9 bases between them. Germline CDR1 SGDLS, CDR2 YYNGEE. Full variable domain (outside the CDR3, taken from reference TRBV9 and TRBJ2-1): DSGVTQTPKHLITATGQRVTLRCSPRSGDLSVYWYQQSLDQGLQFLIQYYNGEERAKGNILERFSAQQFPDLHSELNLSSLELGDSALYFCASSVGQGNNEQFFGPGTRLTVL.

The rearrangement joins TRBV28 to TRBJ2-1, with D hard to call. CDR1 and CDR2 (germline): MDHEN, SYDVKM. V gave up 3 bases and J gave up 3 bases, with 9 bases separating them. The CDR3 runs 14 residues. The CDR3 here is CASSFDGHYNEQFF. The CDR3 coding sequence is TGTGCCAGCAGTTTTGACGGGCACTACAATGAGCAGTTCTTC.

The rearrangement links TRBV7-2 to TRBJ1-5; D might be TRBD1 (5 bases). The CDR3 sequence is 14 residues long. Germline-derived CDR1 and CDR2 are SGHTA and FQGNSA. Deletions cut 4 bases from V and 5 bases from J, with 12 bases between. As DNA, the CDR3 is TGTGCCAGCAGCTCCCAGGGAGTCTATCAGCCCCAGCATTTT. Translating gives CASSSQGVYQPQHF.

The J gene is TRBJ1-5, the V gene TRBV10-3, with D perhaps matching TRBD1 (6 bases). This CDR3 has 15 amino acids. Germline-derived CDR1 and CDR2 are ENHRY and SYGVKD. V lost 5 bases to trimming and J lost 3 bases, with 14 bases between them. The CDR3 is CAISSAGGHNQPQHF. DNA of the CDR3: TGTGCCATCAGTTCGGCGGGGGGGCACAATCAGCCCCAGCATTTT.

The chain couples TRBV7-2 to TRBJ1-5, with TRBD1 as a possible D gene (5 bases). CDR1 SGHTA and CDR2 FQGNSA come from the germline V gene. The V end was cut by 0 bases, the J end by 0 bases, with 6 bases between. The CDR3 spans 15 residues. The CDR3 reads CASSLARVSNQPQHF. CDR3 nucleotide sequence: TGTGCCAGCAGCTTAGCCAGGGTTAGCAATCAGCCCCAGCATTTT.

CDR3 sequence: CASSLSAGGTNEKLFF. CDR3 in DNA: TGTGCCAGCAGCTTGTCGGCAGGGGGTACTAATGAAAAACTGTTTTTT. The chain recombines TRBV7-2 with TRBJ1-4, with 7 positions matching TRBD1. CDR3 length: 16 residues. Per germline, CDR1 SGHTA and CDR2 FQGNSA. V dropped 3 bases and J dropped 2; count of bases not matched to a gene: 6.

The chain is built from TRBV5-1 and TRBJ1-2; 12 positions agree with TRBD1. Germline CDR1 reads SGHRS; CDR2 reads YFSETQ. This CDR3 has 14 residues. With V trimmed by 4 bases and J by 6 bases, 4 bases remained unmatched. The CDR3 bases are TGCGCCAGCAGCAGGGGACAGGGGGCAGATGGCTACACCTTC. Protein product: CASSRGQGADGYTF.

The genes are TRBV7-6 and TRBJ2-7; 10 bases agree with TRBD1. The germline CDR1 and CDR2 sequences are SGHVS and FNYEAQ. J gave up 3 bases and V 5 bases, and 7 bases lay outside the gene matches. This CDR3 has 15 amino acids. In nucleotides, the CDR3 is TGTGCCAGCAGCCCGGGACAGGGGTCGATCTACGAGCAGTACTTC. Translating it yields CASSPGQGSIYEQYF.

The chain carries TRBV6-5 and TRBJ2-3; the D gene is possibly TRBD2 (7 bases). The CDR3 contains 14 residues. Germline assignment: CDR1 MNHEY and CDR2 SVGAGI. With 7 bases removed from V and 1 base from J, the gap between germline ends came to 12 bases. The CDR3 here is CASKGGLGTDTQYF. The CDR3 DNA follows: TGTGCCAGCAAGGGGGGGCTTGGCACAGATACGCAGTATTTT.

The gene calls are TRBV27 and TRBJ2-7, with D possibly being TRBD1 (6 bases). This CDR3 has 16 amino acids. V lost 0 bases and J 0 bases, leaving 12 bases between the germline ends. Germline CDR1 reads MNHEY; CDR2 reads SMNVEV (reference sequence). DNA for the CDR3: TGTGCCAGCAGTTTATCAGGGACAATTAGCTCCTACGAGCAGTACTTC. Protein: CASSLSGTISSYEQYF.

The chain has TRBV7-9 and TRBJ2-7; D not certain. V was trimmed by 0 bases and J by 6 bases, leaving 9 bases between them. The CDR3 has 13 residues. CDR1 and CDR2 from the germline V gene are SEHNR and FQNEAQ (reference sequence). CDR3 bases: TGTGCCAGCAGCTTAGCGGAGAGCCTCGAGCAGTACTTC. This gives the protein CASSLAESLEQYF.

The chain joins TRBV5-4 to TRBJ2-7, with D tentatively TRBD1 or TRBD2 (5 bases each). The CDR3 spans 16 residues. Germline V gene lookup returns CDR1 SGHNT and CDR2 YYREEE (reference sequence). Between the trimmed V and J ends, which lost 0 bases and 2 bases, there was a span of 15 bases. The CDR3 nucleotides are TGTGCCAGCAGCTTGGGGACTGGGGCCATGCCCTACGAGCAGTACTTC. It codes for CASSLGTGAMPYEQYF.

The V gene is TRBV7-2, the J gene TRBJ1-4, with a possible D match to TRBD1 (6 bases). Trimming took 5 bases from V and 4 from J, leaving 11 bases between them. CDR1 and CDR2 (germline): SGHTA, FQGNSA. The CDR3 spans 14 residues. Here the CDR3 DNA reads TGTGCCAGCAGCCCAAGGGGGGGTAATGAAAAACTGTTTTTT. This encodes CASSPRGGNEKLFF. The variable domain in full, completed from reference TRBV7-2 and TRBJ1-4, reads GAGVSQSPSNKVTEKGKDVELRCDPISGHTALYWYRQSLGQGLEFLIYFQGNSAPDKSGLPSDRFSAERTGGSVSTLTIQRTQQEDSAVYLCASSPRGGNEKLFFGSGTQLSVL.

This clone was seen a single time. The rearrangement links TRBV18 to TRBJ1-3, with a tentative D call TRBD1 (5 bases). Trimming left V 3 bases short and J 1 base short, with 16 bases between. CDR1 and CDR2 from the germline V gene are KGHSH and LQKENI. This CDR3 region has 17 residues. The CDR3 coding sequence is TGTGCCAGCTCACCGCTTCAGGCCGGGGCTTCTGGAAACACCATATATTTT. It specifies CASSPLQAGASGNTIYF.

The CDR3 nucleotides read TGTGCCAGCAGCCATCAGGACTCGAACACTGAAGCTTTCTTT. This codes for CASSHQDSNTEAFF. The V and J genes are TRBV7-2 and TRBJ1-1; D call uncertain. Germline lookup yields CDR1 SGHTA and CDR2 FQGNSA. Trimming shortened V by 5 bases and J by 1 base, and 11 bases separated the two germline ends. The CDR3 has 14 residues.

The chain uses TRBV5-1 and TRBJ1-3; TRBD1 might be the D (6 bases). V was pared by 3 bases and J by 2 bases, with 12 bases between. The germline CDR1 and CDR2 sequences are SGHRS and YFSETQ. This CDR3 has 15 residues. CDR3 protein: CASSSQGQTGNTIYF. The CDR3 DNA reads as TGCGCCAGCAGCTCACAGGGTCAGACTGGAAACACCATATATTTT.

This clone was seen a single time. The chain combines TRBV7-9 with TRBJ2-5; D not resolved. Per the germline V gene, CDR1 is SEHNR and CDR2 is FQNEAQ (reference sequence). The CDR3 extends over 14 amino acids. V dropped 1 base and J dropped 2 bases, with 8 bases sitting between them. CDR3 sequence: CASSLVGTQETQYF. As DNA, the CDR3 is TGTGCCAGCAGCTTAGTCGGCACGCAAGAGACCCAGTACTTC.

This clone occurred a few times. The J gene is TRBJ2-6, the V gene TRBV28, with 7 bases lining up with TRBD1. Germline values: CDR1 MDHEN, CDR2 SYDVKM. Trimming took 6 bases from V and 0 from J; bases not matched to a gene: 5. CDR3 length equals 16 residues. CDR3 protein: CASSRGQYSGANVLTF. CDR3 nucleotide sequence: TGTGCCAGCAGCAGGGGACAGTACTCTGGGGCCAACGTCCTGACTTTC.

The chain combines TRBV2 with TRBJ2-2, with 7 bases fitting TRBD1. The CDR3 loop spans 15 amino acids. V gave up 7 bases and J gave up 2 bases; unmatched junction bases: 7. From germline, CDR1 is SNHLY and CDR2 FYNNEI. CDR3 sequence reads: CASISGQLNTGELFF. For the CDR3, the DNA is TGTGCCAGCATTTCGGGACAGTTAAACACCGGGGAGCTGTTTTTT.